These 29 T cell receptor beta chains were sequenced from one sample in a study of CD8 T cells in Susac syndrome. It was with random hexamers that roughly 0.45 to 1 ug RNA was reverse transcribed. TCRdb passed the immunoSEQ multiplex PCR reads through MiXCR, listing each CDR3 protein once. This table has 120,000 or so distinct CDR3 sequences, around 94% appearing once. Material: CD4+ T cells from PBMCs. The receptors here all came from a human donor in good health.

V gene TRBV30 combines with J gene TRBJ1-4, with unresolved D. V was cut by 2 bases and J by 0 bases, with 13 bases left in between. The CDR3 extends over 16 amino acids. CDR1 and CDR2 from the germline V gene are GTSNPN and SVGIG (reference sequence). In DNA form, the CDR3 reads TGTGCCTGGAGTACGATTACAGACTCAACTAATGAAAAACTGTTTTTT. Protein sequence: CAWSTITDSTNEKLFF. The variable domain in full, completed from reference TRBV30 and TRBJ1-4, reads SQTIHQWPATLVQPVGSPLSLECTVEGTSNPNLYWYRQAAGRGLQLLFYSVGIGQISSEVPQNLSASRPQDRQFILSSKKLLLSDSGFYLCAWSTITDSTNEKLFFGSGTQLSVL.

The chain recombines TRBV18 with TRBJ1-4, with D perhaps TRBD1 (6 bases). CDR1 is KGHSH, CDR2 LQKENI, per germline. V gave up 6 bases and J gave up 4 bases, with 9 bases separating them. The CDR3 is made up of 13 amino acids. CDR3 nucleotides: TGTGCCAGCTCGCCAGGGGTTAATGAAAAACTGTTTTTT. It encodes CASSPGVNEKLFF.

The CDR3 nucleotides read TGTGCCAGCAGTCGTCAGGACAGAAGTTACGAGCAGTACTTC. Translating it yields CASSRQDRSYEQYF. The genes are TRBV6-5 and TRBJ2-7; TRBD1 is a possible D gene (6 bases). The CDR3 runs to 14 residues. Trimming took 5 bases from V and 4 from J, leaving 15 bases between them. Germline loops: CDR1 MNHEY, CDR2 SVGAGI.

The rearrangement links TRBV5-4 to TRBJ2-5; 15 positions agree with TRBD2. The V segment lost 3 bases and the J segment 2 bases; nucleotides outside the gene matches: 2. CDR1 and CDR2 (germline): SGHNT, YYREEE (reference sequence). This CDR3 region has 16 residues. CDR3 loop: CASSWGLAGGQETQYF. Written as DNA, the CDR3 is TGTGCCAGCAGCTGGGGACTAGCGGGAGGTCAAGAGACCCAGTACTTC.

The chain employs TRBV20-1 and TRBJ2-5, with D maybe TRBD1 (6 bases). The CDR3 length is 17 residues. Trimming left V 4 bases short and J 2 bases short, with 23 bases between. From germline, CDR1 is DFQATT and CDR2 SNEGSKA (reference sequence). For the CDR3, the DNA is TGCAGTGCTACCCCGGCCGGACAGATTAGAATTCAAGAGACCCAGTACTTC. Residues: CSATPAGQIRIQETQYF.

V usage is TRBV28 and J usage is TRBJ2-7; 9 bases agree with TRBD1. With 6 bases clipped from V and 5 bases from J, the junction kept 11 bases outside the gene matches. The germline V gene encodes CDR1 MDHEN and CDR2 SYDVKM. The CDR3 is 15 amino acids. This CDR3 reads CASSPTQTGGHEQYF. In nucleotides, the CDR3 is TGTGCCAGCAGCCCAACCCAGACAGGGGGTCACGAGCAGTACTTC.

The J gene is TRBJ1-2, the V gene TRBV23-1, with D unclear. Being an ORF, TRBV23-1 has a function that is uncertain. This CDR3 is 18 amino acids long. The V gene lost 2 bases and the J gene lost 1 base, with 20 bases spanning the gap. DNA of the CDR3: TGCGCCAGCAGTCAACCGGGAGAGTCGGGCGGAAATAACTATGGCTACACCTTC. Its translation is CASSQPGESGGNNYGYTF.

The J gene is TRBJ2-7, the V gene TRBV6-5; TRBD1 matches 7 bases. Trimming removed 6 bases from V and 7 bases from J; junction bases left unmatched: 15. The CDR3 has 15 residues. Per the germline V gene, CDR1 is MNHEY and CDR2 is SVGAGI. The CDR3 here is CASSYQGGVLGEQYF. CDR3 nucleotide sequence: TGTGCCAGCAGCTACCAAGGGGGCGTGTTGGGGGAGCAGTACTTC.

CDR3: CASSEVTGRNTIYF. The CDR3 DNA reads as TGTGCCAGCAGTGAAGTGACAGGGCGAAACACCATATATTTT. The rearrangement joins TRBV25-1 to TRBJ1-3, with 7 nucleotides matching TRBD1. The junction had 3 bases not matched to a gene; V was cut back by 2 bases and J by 5 bases. Germline V gene data show CDR1 as MGHDK and CDR2 as SYGVNS. The CDR3 has 14 residues.

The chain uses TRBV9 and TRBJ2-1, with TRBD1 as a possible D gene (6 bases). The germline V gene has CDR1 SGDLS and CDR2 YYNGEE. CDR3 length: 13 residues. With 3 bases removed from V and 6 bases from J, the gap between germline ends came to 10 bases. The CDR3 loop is CASSAGTPNEQFF. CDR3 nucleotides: TGTGCCAGCAGCGCCGGGACACCCAATGAGCAGTTCTTC.

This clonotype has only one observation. The CDR3 DNA reads TGTGCCAGCAGCGGACAGGGGTCCCACACCGGGGAGCTGTTTTTT. Translation: CASSGQGSHTGELFF. The chain uses TRBV6-1 and TRBJ2-2, with 9 bases aligning to TRBD1. CDR3 size: 15 residues. Germline CDR1 and CDR2: MNHNS and SASEGT. The junction had 5 bases not matched to a gene; V was cut back by 6 bases and J by 3 bases.

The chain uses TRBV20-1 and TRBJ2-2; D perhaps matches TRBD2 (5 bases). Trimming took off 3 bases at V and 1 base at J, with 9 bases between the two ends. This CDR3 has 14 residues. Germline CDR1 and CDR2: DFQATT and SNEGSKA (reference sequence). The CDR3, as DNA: TGCAGTGCTAGGGGTCGGGAGAACACCGGGGAGCTGTTTTTT. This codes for CSARGRENTGELFF.

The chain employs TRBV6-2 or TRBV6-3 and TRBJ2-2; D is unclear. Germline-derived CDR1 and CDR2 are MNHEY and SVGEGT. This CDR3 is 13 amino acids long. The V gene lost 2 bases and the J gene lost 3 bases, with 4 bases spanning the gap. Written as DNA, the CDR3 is TGTGCCAGCAGTTACAGGGACACCGGGGAGCTGTTTTTT. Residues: CASSYRDTGELFF.

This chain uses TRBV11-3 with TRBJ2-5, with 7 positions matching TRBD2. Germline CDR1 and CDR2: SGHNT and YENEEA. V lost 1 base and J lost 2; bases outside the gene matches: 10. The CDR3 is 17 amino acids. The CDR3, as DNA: TGTGCCAGCAGCTTAGGAGGGACTACGAAACGTCAAGAGACCCAGTACTTC. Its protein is CASSLGGTTKRQETQYF.

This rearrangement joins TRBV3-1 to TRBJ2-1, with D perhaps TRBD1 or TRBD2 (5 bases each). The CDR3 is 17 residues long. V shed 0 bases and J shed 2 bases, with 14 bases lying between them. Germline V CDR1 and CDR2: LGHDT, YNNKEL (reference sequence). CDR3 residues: CASSQEPWGSTYNEQFF. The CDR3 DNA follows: TGTGCCAGCAGCCAAGAGCCCTGGGGGAGTACCTACAATGAGCAGTTCTTC.

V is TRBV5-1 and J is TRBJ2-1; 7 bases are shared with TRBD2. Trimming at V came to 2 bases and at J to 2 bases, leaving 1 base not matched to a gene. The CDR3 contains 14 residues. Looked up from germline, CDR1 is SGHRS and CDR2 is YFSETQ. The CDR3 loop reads CASSFAGAYNEQFF. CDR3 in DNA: TGCGCCAGCAGCTTTGCGGGGGCCTACAATGAGCAGTTCTTC.

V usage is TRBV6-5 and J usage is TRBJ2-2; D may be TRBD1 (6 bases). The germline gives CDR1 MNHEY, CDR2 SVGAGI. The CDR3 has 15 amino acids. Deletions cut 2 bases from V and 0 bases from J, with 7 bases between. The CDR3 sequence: CASSYGQTNTGELFF. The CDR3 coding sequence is TGTGCCAGCAGTTACGGACAGACGAACACCGGGGAGCTGTTTTTT.

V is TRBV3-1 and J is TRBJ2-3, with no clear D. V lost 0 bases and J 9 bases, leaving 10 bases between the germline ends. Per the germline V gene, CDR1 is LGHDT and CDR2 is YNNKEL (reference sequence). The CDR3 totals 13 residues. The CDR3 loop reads CASSQDWRATQYF. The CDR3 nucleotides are TGTGCCAGCAGCCAAGATTGGCGAGCCACGCAGTATTTT.

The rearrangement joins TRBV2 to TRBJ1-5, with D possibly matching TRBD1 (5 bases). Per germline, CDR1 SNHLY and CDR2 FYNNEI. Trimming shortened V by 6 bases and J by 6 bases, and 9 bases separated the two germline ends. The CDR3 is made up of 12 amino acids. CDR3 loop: CASRAGSQPQHF. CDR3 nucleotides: TGTGCCAGCAGGGCAGGGAGTCAGCCCCAGCATTTT.

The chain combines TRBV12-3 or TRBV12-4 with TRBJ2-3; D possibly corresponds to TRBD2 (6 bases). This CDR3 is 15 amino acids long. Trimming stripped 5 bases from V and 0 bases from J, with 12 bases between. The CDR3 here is CASSAGRISTDTQYF. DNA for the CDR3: TGTGCCAGCAGTGCGGGACGGATTAGCACAGATACGCAGTATTTT.

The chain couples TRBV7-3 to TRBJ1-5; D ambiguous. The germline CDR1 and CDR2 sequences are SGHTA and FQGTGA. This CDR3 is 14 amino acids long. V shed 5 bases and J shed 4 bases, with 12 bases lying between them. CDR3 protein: CASSVGRTNQPQHF. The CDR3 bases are TGTGCCAGCAGCGTAGGACGGACTAATCAGCCCCAGCATTTT.

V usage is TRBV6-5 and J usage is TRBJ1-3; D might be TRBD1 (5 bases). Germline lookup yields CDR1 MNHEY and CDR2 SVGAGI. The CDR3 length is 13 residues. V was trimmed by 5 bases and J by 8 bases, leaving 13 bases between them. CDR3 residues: CASSSAREDTIYF. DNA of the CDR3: TGTGCCAGCAGTAGCGCCAGGGAAGACACCATATATTTT.

CDR3 sequence reads: CASSSLLAGVAYEQYF. The DNA of the CDR3 is TGTGCCAGCAGCTCACTACTAGCGGGAGTAGCCTACGAGCAGTACTTC. The chain employs TRBV7-9 and TRBJ2-7; 11 bases fit TRBD2. Germline CDR1 is SEHNR and CDR2 is FQNEAQ (reference sequence). Trimming at V came to 4 bases and at J to 2 bases, leaving 7 bases not matched to a gene. The CDR3 contains 16 residues. Variable domain in full (rest from reference TRBV7-9 and TRBJ2-7): DTGVSQNPRHKITKRGQNVTFRCDPISEHNRLYWYRQTLGQGPEFLTYFQNEAQLEKSRLLSDRFSAERPKGSFSTLEIQRTEQGDSAMYLCASSSLLAGVAYEQYFGPGTRLTVT.

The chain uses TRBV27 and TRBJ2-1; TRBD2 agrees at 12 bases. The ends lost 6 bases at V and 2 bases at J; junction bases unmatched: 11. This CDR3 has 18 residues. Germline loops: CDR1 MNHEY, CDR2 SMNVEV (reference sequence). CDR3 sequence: CASSPTSGRKEPYNEQFF. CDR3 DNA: TGTGCCAGCAGCCCGACTAGCGGGAGAAAGGAACCCTACAATGAGCAGTTCTTC.

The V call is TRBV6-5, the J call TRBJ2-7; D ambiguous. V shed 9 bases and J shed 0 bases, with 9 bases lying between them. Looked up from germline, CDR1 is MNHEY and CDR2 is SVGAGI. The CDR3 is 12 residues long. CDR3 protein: CASAGSSYEQYF. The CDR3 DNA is TGTGCCAGTGCCGGGTCCTCCTACGAGCAGTACTTC.

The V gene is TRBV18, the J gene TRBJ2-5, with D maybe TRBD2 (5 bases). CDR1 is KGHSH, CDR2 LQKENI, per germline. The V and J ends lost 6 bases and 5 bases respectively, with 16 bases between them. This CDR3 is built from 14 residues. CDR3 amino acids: CASSSARTGETQYF. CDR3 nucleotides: TGTGCCAGCTCTTCGGCCCGAACGGGGGAGACCCAGTACTTC.

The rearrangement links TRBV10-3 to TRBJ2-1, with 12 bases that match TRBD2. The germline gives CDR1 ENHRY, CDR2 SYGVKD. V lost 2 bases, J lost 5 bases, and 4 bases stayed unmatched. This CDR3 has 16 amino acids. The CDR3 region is CAISEPTSGRHNEQFF. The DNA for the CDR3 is TGTGCCATCAGTGAGCCTACTAGCGGGAGGCACAATGAGCAGTTCTTC.

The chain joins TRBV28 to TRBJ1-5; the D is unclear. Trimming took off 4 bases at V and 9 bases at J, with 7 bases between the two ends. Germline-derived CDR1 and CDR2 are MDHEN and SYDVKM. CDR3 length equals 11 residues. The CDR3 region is CASSSSGPQHF. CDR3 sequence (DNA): TGTGCCAGCAGTTCCTCGGGGCCCCAGCATTTT. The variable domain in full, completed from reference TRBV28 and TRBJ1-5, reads DVKVTQSSRYLVKRTGEKVFLECVQDMDHENMFWYRQDPGLGLRLIYFSYDVKMKEKGDIPEGYSVSREKKERFSLILESASTNQTSMYLCASSSSGPQHFGDGTRLSIL.

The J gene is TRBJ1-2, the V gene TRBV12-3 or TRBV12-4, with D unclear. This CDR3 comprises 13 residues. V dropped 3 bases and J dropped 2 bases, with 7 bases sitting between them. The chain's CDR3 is CASSFTKNYGYTF. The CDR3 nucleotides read TGTGCCAGCAGTTTCACGAAAAACTATGGCTACACCTTC.